This T cell receptor beta chain stems from a study of identical twins. Study outcomes and limitations: Twins' surplus sharing was weaker for beta out-of-frame sequences. A lower insertion count was a feature of abundant cord blood beta clonotypes, with no such feature in memory repertoires. One should note that invariant MAIT and iNKT cells could partly confound zero-insertion analyses.

MiXCR, run by TCRdb on the 5' RACE reads, gives a single entry per CDR3 protein. This table has approximately 500,000 distinct CDR3 sequences, less than 25% appearing once. This CDR3 comprises 13 residues. From germline, CDR1 is DFQATT and CDR2 SNEGSKA (reference sequence). The V end lost 4 bases, the J end lost 1 base, and 8 bases lay between the germline ends. This clonotype has more than one count but fewer than ten. Its antigen is unidentified. Another study also made use of these data, one on T cells expressing NK-cell markers.

The V gene is TRBV20-1, the J gene TRBJ1-5; D call uncertain. The TCR originated in a woman under 30 in good health. What was sequenced was CD4+ T cells sorted from blood. The CDR3: CSAKTVSNQPQHF. The CDR3 DNA reads as TGCAGTGCTAAAACAGTAAGCAATCAGCCCCAGCATTTT.